This T cell receptor beta chain derives from a study of blood T cells in healthy people across ages. The authors ran a second PCR of 7 to 11 cycles using a sample-barcoded 5' primer and a J-beta primer mix. TCRdb processed the 5' RACE reads anew with MiXCR; each CDR3 protein has one entry. The sample contains roughly 500,000 distinct CDR3 sequences, around 24% of which appear only once. Healthy Caucasians from Russia aged about 6 to 95 served as donors. Total RNA, at least 6 micrograms per sample, was extracted from PBMCs. The CDR3 is made up of 17 amino acids. The V gene's germline CDR1 is LGHNA and CDR2 YSLEER. Trimming at V came to 4 bases and at J to 2 bases, leaving 9 bases not matched to a gene. A further study also used this sample, focusing on T cells of mothers and their children. That work adds: Over 8.5 million TCR beta CDR3 reads were obtained from each mother, and some 3.1 million from each child.

The sequenced sample consisted of blood. The rearrangement links TRBV4-3 to TRBJ1-2, with 11 bases aligning to TRBD1. The TCR originated in a boy aged 5-17 years in good health. In nucleotides, the CDR3 is TGCGCCAGCAGCCCCAGCCCAGGGACAGGGGGAAACTATGGCTACACCTTC. Translated, it gives CASSPSPGTGGNYGYTF.